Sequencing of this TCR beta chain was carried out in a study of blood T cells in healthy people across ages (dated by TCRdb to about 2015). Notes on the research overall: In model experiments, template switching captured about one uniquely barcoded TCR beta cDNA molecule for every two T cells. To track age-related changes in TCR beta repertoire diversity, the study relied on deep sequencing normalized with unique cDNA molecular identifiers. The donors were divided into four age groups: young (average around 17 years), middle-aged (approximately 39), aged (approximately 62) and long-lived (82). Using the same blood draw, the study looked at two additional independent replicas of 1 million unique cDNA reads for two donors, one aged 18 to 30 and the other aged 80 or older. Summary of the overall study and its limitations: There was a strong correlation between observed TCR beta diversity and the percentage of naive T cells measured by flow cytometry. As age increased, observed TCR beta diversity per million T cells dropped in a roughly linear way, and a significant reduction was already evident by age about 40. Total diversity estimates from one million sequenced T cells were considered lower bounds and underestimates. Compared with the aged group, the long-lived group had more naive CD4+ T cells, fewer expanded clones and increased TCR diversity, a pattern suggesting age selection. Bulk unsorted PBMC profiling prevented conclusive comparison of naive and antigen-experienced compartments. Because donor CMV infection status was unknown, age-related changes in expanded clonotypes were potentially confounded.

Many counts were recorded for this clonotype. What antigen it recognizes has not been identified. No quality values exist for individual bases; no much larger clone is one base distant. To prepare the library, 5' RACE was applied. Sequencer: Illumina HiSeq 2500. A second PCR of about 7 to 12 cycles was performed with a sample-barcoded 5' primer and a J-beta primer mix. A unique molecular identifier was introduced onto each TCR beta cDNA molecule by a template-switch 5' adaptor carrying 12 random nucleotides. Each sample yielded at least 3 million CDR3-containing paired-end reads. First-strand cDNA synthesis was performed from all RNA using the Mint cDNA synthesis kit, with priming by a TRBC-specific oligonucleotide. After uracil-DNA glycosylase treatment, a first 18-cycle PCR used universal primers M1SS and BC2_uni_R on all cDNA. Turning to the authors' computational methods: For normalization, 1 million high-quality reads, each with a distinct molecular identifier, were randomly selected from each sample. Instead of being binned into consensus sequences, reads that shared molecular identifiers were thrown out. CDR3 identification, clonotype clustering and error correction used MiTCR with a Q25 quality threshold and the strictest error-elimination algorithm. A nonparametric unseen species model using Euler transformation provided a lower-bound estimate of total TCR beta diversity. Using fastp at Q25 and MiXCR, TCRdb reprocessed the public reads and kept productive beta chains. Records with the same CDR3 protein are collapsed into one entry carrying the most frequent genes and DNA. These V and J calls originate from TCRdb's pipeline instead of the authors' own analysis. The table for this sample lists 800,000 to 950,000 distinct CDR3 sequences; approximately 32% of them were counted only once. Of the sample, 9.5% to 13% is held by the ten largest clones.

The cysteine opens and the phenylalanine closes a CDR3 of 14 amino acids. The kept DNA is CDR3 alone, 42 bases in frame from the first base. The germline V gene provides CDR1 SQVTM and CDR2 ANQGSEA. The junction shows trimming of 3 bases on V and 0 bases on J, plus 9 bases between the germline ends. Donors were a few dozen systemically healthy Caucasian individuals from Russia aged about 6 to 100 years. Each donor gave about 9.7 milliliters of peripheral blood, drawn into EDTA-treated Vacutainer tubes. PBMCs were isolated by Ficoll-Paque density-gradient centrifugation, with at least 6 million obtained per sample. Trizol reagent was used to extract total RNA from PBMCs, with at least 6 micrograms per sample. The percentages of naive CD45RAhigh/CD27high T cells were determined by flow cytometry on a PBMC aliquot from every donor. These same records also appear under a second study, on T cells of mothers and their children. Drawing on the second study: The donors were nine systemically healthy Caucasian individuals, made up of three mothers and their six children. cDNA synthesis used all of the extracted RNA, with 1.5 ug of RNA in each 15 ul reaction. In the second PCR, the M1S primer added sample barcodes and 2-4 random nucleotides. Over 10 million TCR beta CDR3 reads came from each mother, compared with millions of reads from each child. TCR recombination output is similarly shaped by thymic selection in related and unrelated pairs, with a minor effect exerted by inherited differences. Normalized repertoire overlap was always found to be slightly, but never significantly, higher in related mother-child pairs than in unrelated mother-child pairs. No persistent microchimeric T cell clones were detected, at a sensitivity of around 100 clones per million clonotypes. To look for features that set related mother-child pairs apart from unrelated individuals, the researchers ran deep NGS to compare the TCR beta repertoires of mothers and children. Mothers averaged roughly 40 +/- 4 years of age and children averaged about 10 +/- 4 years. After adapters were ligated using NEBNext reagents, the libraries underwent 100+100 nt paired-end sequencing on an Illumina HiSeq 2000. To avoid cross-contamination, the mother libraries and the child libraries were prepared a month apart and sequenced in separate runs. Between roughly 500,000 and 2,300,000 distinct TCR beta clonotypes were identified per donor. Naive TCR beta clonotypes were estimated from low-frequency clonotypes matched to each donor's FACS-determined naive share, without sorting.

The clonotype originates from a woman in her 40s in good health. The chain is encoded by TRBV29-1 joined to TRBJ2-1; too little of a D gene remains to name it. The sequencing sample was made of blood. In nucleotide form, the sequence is TGCAGCGTTGATGGCGTAAGCTCCTACAATGAGCAGTTCTTC. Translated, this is CSVDGVSSYNEQFF.